This TCR beta chain is from a study of T-cell memory formation after mild COVID-19. Looking at the study overall: TCR clusters were mostly donor specific.

Whole-study results and caveats: That cross-reactive memory joined was suggested by some responding clones appearing in pre-infection memory.

Points on this clonotype: Its antigen remains unidentified.

Via MiXCR, TCRdb re-called the 5' RACE reads, giving one row per CDR3 protein. This sample has around 510,000 distinct CDR3 sequences, with 20% to 25% found just once. Losses at the gene ends were 5 bases for V and 1 base for J; bases not matched to a gene: 6. The CDR3 length is 14 residues. Per the germline V gene, CDR1 is DFQATT and CDR2 is SNEGSKA (reference sequence). The sequencing input was PBMCs or a T cell subset sorted from them (not recorded which). This receptor was taken from an adult woman who had mild COVID-19 (a few samples of this study predate the infection). Cell type and time point are not known. The chain recombines TRBV20-1 with TRBJ2-7; 9 nucleotides align to TRBD1. Written as DNA, the CDR3 is TGCAGTGCTGGAAGGACAGGGGCATCCTACGAGCAGTACTTC. This gives the protein CSAGRTGASYEQYF.